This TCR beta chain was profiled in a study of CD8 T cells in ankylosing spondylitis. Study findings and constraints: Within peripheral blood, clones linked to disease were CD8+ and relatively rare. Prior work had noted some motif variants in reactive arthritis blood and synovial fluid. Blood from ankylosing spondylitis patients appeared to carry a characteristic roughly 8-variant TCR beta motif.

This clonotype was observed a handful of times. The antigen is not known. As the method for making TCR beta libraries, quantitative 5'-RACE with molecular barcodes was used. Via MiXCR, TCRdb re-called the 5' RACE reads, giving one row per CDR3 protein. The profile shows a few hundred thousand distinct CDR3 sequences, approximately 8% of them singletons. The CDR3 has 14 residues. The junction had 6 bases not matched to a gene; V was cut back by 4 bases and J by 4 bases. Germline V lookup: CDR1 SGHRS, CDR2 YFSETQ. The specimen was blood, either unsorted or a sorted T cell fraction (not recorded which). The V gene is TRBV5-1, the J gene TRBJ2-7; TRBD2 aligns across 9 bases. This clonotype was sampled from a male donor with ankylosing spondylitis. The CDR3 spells CASSVSGSLYEQYF. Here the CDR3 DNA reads TGCGCCAGCAGCGTTAGCGGGAGTCTGTACGAGCAGTACTTC.